The clone carrying this TCR beta chain was observed a few times. Its antigen is not known. The time point: pre-sensitization, week 0. The treatment was: therapeutic diphenylcyclopropenone sensitization with weekly scalp DPC. TCRdb called the RACE reads again in MiXCR, with one record for every CDR3 protein. The sample has over 300,000 distinct CDR3 sequences, about 5.1% seen once. Germline V CDR1 and CDR2: SQVTM, ANQGSEA. CDR3 size: 14 residues. V lost 3 bases and J lost 4, with 15 bases in between. The data derive from a study of human T cells and chemical hapten exposure. Looking at the study overall: Reading of the patch tests, which applied 0.01% DPC to the upper back, occurred at 6 days. Variability of per-sample TCR yields stemmed mainly from small differences in pooled library volume. Notes on the study in general: Alopecia in all donors means immunity may differ from healthy individuals.

Material: whole blood, obtained in connection with sensitization to the hapten diphenylcyclopropenone (DPC). V is TRBV29-1 and J is TRBJ1-2, with D possibly matching TRBD1 (5 bases). The source is a woman between 45 and 65 years old with alopecia areata. Some clones in this sample may be carry-over from other donors' samples. The CDR3: CSVEFPRARYGYTF. CDR3 DNA sequence: TGCAGCGTTGAGTTCCCCAGGGCTCGCTATGGCTACACCTTC.